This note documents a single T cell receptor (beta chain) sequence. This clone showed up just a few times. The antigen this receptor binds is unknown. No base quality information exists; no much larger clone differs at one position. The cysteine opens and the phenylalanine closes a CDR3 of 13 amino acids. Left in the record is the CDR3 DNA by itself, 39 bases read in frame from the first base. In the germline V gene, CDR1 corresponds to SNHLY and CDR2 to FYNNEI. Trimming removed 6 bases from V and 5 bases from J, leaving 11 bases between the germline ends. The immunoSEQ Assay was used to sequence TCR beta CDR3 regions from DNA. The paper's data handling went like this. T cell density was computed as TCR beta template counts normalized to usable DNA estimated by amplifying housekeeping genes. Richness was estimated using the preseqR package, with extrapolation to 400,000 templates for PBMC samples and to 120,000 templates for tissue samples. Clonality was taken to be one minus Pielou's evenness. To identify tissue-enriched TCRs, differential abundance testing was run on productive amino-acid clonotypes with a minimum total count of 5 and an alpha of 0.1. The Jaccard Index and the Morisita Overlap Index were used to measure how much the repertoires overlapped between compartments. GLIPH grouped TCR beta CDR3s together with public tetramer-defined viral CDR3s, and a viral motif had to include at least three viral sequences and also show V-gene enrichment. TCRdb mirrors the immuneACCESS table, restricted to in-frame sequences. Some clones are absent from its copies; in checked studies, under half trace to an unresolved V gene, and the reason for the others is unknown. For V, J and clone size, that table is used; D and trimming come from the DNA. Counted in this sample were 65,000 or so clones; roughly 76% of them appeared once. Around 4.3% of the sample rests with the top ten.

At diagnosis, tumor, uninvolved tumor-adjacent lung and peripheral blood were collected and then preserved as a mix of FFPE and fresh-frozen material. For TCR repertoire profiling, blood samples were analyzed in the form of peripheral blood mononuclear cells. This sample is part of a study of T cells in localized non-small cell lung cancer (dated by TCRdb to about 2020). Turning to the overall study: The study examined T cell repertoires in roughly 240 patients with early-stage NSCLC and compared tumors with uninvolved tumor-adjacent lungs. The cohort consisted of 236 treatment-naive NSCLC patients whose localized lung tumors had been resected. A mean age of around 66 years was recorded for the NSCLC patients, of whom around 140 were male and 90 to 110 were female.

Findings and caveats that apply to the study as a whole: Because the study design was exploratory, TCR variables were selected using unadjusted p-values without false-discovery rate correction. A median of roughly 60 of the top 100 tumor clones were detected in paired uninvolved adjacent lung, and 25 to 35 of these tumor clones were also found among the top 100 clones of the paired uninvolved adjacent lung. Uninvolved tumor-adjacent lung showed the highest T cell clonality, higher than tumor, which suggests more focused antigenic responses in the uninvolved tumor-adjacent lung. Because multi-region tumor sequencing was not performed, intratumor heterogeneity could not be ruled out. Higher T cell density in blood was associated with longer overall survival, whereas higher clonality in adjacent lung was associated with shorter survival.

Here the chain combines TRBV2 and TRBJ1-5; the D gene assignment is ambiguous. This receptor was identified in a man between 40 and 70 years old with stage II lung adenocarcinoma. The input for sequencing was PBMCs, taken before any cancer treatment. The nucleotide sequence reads TGTGCCAGCAGCGATGACAAATATCAGCCCCAGCATTTT. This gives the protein CASSDDKYQPQHF.